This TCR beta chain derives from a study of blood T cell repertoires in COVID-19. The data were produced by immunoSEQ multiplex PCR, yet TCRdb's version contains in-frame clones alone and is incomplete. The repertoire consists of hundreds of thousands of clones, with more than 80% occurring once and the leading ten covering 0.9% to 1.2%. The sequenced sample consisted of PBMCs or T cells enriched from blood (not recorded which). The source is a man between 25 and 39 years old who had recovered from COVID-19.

CDR3 protein: CSGGGTSGTEQFF. The CDR3 DNA follows: TGCAGCGGGGGCGGGACTAGCGGGACCGAGCAGTTCTTC. The chain employs TRBV29-1 and TRBJ2-7; TRBD2 matches at 13 bases. The J call may be in error: the DNA end matches TRBJ2-1 better. The CDR3 contains 13 residues. In germline, CDR1 is SQVTM, CDR2 ANQGSEA.